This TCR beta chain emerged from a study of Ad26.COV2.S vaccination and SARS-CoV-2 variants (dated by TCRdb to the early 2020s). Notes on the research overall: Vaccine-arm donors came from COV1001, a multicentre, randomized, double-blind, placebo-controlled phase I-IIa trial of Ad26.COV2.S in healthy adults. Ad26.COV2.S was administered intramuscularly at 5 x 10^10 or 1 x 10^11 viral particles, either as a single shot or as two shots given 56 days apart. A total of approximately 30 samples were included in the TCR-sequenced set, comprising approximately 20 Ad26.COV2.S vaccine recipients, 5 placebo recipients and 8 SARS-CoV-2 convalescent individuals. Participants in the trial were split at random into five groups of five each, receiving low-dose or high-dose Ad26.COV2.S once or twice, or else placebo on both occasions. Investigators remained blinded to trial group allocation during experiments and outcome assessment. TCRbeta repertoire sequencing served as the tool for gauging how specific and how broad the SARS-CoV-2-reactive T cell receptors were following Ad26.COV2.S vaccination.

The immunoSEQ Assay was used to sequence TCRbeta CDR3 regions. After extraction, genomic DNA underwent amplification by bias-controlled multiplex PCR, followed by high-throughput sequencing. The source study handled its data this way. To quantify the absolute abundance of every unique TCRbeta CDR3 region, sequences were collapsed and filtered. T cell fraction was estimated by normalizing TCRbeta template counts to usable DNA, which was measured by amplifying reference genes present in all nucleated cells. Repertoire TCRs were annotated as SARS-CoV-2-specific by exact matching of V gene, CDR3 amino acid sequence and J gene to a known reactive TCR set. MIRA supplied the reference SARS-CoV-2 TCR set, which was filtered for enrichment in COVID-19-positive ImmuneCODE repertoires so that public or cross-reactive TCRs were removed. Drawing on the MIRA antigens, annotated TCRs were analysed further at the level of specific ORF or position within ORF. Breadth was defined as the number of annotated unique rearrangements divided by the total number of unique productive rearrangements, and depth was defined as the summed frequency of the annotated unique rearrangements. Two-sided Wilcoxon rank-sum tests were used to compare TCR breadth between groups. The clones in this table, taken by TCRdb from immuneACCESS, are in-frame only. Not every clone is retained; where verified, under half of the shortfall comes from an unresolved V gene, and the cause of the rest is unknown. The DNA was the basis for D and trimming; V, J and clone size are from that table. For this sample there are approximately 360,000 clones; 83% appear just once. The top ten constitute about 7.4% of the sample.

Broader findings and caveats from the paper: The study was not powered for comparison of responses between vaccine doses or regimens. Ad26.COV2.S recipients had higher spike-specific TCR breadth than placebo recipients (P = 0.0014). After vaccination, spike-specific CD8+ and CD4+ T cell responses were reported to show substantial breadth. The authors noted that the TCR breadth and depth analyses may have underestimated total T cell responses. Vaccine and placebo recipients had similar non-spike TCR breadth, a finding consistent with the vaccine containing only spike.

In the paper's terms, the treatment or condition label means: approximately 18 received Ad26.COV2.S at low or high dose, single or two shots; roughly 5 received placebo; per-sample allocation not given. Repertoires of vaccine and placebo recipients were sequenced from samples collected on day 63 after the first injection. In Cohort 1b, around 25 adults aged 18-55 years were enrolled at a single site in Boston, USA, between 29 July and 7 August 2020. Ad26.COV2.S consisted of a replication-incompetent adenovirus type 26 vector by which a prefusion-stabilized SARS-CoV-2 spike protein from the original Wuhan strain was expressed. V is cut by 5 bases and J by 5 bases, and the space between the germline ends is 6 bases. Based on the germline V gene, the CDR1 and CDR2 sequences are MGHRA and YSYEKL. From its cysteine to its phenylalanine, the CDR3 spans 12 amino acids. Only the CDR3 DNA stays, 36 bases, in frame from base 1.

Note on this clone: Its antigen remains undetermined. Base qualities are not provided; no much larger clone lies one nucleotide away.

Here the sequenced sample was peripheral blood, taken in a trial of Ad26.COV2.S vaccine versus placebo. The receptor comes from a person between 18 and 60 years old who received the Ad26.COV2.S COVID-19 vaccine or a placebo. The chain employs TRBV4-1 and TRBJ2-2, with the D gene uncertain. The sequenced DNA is TGCGCCAGCAGCTCGCTTACCGGGGAGCTGTTTTTT. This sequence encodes CASSSLTGELFF.